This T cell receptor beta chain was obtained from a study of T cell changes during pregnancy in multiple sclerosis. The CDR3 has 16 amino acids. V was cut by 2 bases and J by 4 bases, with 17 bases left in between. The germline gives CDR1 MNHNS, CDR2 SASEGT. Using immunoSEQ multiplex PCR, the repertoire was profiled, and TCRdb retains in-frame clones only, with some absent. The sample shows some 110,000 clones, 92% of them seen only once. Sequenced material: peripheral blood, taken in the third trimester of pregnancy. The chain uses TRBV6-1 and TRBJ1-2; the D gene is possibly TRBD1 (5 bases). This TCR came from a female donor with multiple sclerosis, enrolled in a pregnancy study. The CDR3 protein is CASSENFRTQSYGYTF. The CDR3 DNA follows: TGTGCCAGCAGTGAAAACTTTCGGACACAGAGCTATGGCTACACCTTC.